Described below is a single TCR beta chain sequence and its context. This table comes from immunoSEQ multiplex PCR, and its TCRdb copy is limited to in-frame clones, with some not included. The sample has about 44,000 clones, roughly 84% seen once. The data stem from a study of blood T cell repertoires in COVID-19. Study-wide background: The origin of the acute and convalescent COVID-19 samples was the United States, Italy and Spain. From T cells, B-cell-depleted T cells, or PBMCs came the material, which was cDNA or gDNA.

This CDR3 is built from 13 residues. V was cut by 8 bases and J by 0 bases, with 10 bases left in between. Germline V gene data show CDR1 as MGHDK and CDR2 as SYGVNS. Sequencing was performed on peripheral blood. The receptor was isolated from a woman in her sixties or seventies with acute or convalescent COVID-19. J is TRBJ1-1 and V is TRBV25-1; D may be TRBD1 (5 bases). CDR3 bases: TGTGCCAGCGAGGACAACCTGAACACTGAAGCTTTCTTT. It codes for CASEDNLNTEAFF.